This TCR beta chain was recorded in a study of OX40 agonist ivuxolimab in advanced cancers. Whole-study context: Enrolled patients in dose escalation had cancers that were hepatocellular carcinoma, melanoma, renal cell or head and neck cancer.

Study-wide findings and caveats: Nonresponders included some who also had low normalized T-cell clonal expansion. Compared with CD4+, CD8+ T cells on average had more expanded clones.

With V trimmed by 0 bases and J by 4 bases, 5 bases remained unmatched. Germline V gene lookup returns CDR1 MNHNY and CDR2 SVGAGI (reference sequence). There are 15 residues in the CDR3. As to this clone: Antigen: not known.

Only in-frame clones appear in the TCRdb table, and some are missing; sequencing was by immunoSEQ multiplex PCR. This sample has tens of thousands of clones, with roughly four fifths found just once. At baseline, cycle 4 day 1, and cycle 7 day 1, blood was sampled. Sequences were derived from CD4+ or CD8+ T cells sorted from blood, sampled in a trial of the OX40 agonist ivuxolimab. This chain uses TRBV6-6 with TRBJ1-2; 7 bases fit TRBD1. This clonotype was obtained from an adult with an advanced solid tumor such as melanoma, head and neck, liver or kidney cancer. CDR3 coding DNA: TGTGCCAGCAGTTACTCGACAGGGACCATCTATGGCTACACCTTC. This gives the protein CASSYSTGTIYGYTF.